A single sample gave rise to the 13 T cell receptor beta chains below, sequenced in a study of blood T cell repertoires in COVID-19 (dated by TCRdb to 2018 to 2020). The library relied on the immunoSEQ multiplex PCR assay. TCRdb took this table from immuneACCESS and kept in-frame rearrangements with V and J called. Such tables lack part of the clones; where checked against another copy, unresolved V genes explain under half of the gap, and the rest is unexplained. The sample data list about 200,000 clones, and 89% of these were observed just once. The ten largest make up about 5% of the sample. The specimen was peripheral blood. The receptors were gathered from a woman aged 40 to 49 with acute or convalescent COVID-19.

The chain has TRBV6-1 and TRBJ1-6; unclear D gene. The CDR3 totals 16 residues. Germline CDR1 is MNHNS and CDR2 is SASEGT. V lost 1 base and J 0 bases, leaving 7 bases between the germline ends. CDR3: CASSEELSSYNSPLHF. In DNA, the CDR3 is TGTGCCAGCAGTGAAGAGCTGAGCTCCTATAATTCACCCCTCCACTTT.

This rearrangement joins TRBV5-4 to TRBJ2-1; TRBD1 matches 9 bases. The CDR3 is 16 amino acids. Trimming cost V 4 bases and J 8 bases; bases outside gene matches: 13. CDR1 is SGHNT, CDR2 YYREEE, per germline (reference sequence). CDR3 DNA: TGTGCCAGCAGCCCGGCCGGGACAGGGATTTTTTATGAGCAGTTCTTC. This codes for CASSPAGTGIFYEQFF. The full variable domain, with the rest looked up from reference TRBV5-4 and TRBJ2-1, is ETGVTQSPTHLIKTRGQQVTLRCSSQSGHNTVSWYQQALGQGPQFIFQYYREEENGRGNFPPRFSGLQFPNYSSELNVNALELDDSALYLCASSPAGTGIFYEQFFGPGTRLTVL.

As concerns this clone: The identical CDR3 is also encoded by other nucleotide sequences in the sample. In DNA form, the CDR3 reads TGTGCCAGCAGCTTAGGAGGTATGAACACTGAAGCTTTCTTT. Protein: CASSLGGMNTEAFF. The chain employs TRBV7-2 and TRBJ1-1; no firm D call. Per germline, CDR1 SGHTA and CDR2 FQGNSA. Deletions cut 1 base from V and 0 bases from J, with 6 bases between. CDR3 length equals 14 residues.

V usage is TRBV12-5 and J usage is TRBJ1-4; D unresolved. The V end was cut by 0 bases, the J end by 0 bases, with 8 bases between. This CDR3 comprises 16 residues. Germline CDR1 reads LGHNT; CDR2 reads FRNRAP. The CDR3 coding sequence is TGTGCTAGTGGTTTGGTAGTCGGTTCAACTAATGAAAAACTGTTTTTT. It encodes CASGLVVGSTNEKLFF.

This rearrangement joins TRBV4-2 to TRBJ2-5; D not certain. CDR3 length equals 14 residues. V lost 1 base and J 9 bases, leaving 15 bases between the germline ends. Looked up from germline, CDR1 is LGHNA and CDR2 is YNFKEQ. CDR3 nucleotide sequence: TGTGCCAGCAGCCAAGTCATATCCCCTCCGGCCCAGTACTTC. As protein: CASSQVISPPAQYF.

The chain couples TRBV7-8 to TRBJ1-4; tentatively, D is TRBD1 (5 bases). This CDR3 region has 15 residues. The V gene's germline CDR1 is SGHVS and CDR2 FQNEAQ. Trimming cost V 5 bases and J 7 bases, with 17 bases left between them. The CDR3 nucleotides are TGTGCCAGCAGCACCTCAGGGTGGGGGGGTGAAAAACTGTTTTTT. This gives the protein CASSTSGWGGEKLFF.

The genes are TRBV3-1 (or the pseudogene TRBV3-2) and TRBJ2-5, with 10 nucleotides matching TRBD2. Germline trimming cut 1 base from V and 5 bases from J; bases unmatched to any gene: 7. In germline, CDR1 is LGHDT, CDR2 YNNKEL (reference sequence). The CDR3 length is 16 residues. Here the CDR3 reads CASSQVSTSGRETQYF. The DNA for the CDR3 is TGTGCCAGCAGCCAAGTTTCGACTAGCGGGCGCGAGACCCAGTACTTC.

The CDR3 loop reads CASSEAFRGVDQPQHF. The CDR3 DNA follows: TGTGCCAGCAGTGAAGCGTTCCGGGGGGTTGACCAGCCCCAGCATTTT. This chain uses TRBV6-1 with TRBJ1-5; the D gene is possibly TRBD1 (5 bases). V lost 0 bases and J 7 bases, leaving 16 bases between the germline ends. Germline V gene sequence: CDR1 MNHNS, CDR2 SASEGT. CDR3 length: 16 residues.

This chain uses TRBV3-1 (or the pseudogene TRBV3-2) with TRBJ2-4; D might be TRBD2 (6 bases). V was trimmed by 5 bases and J by 10 bases, leaving 12 bases between them. Germline V gene sequence: CDR1 LGHDT, CDR2 YNNKEL (reference sequence). The CDR3 contains 12 residues. This CDR3 is CASSGGAGIQYF. Here the CDR3 DNA reads TGTGCCAGCAGCGGCGGGGCGGGGATTCAGTACTTC.

The V gene is TRBV12-5, the J gene TRBJ1-1, with D perhaps TRBD1 (5 bases). Between the trimmed V and J ends, which lost 3 bases and 4 bases, there was a span of 6 bases. The germline V gene encodes CDR1 LGHNT and CDR2 FRNRAP. The CDR3 is made up of 12 amino acids. This CDR3 is CASGFQGTEAFF. CDR3 DNA: TGTGCTAGTGGTTTTCAGGGCACTGAAGCTTTCTTT.

The V call is TRBV5-1, the J call TRBJ2-1; 9 positions match TRBD2. The V and J ends lost 7 bases and 2 bases, in that order; junction bases with no gene match: 13. CDR1 is SGHRS and CDR2 is YFSETQ in the germline V gene. The length of the CDR3 is 17 residues. The CDR3 here is CASVSGLALTAYNEQFF. Written as DNA, the CDR3 is TGCGCCAGCGTGTCGGGACTAGCCCTAACCGCCTACAATGAGCAGTTCTTC.

The genes are TRBV10-1 and TRBJ1-2; 7 nucleotides match TRBD1. CDR1 and CDR2 (germline): WNHNN, SYGVQD (reference sequence). The CDR3 covers 15 residues. V was clipped by 10 bases and J by 0 bases; unmatched bases: 11. The CDR3 nucleotides are TGCGCCAACCCAGGGGGGAAGTGCACTAACTATGGCTACACCTTC. It codes for CANPGGKCTNYGYTF.

This chain links TRBV12-3 or TRBV12-4 with TRBJ2-1; D perhaps matches TRBD2 (6 bases). This CDR3 region has 12 residues. The V and J ends lost 7 bases and 12 bases respectively, with 16 bases between them. The CDR3 nucleotides are TGTGCCAGCACCCCTTTGGGAGGAGCGCAGTTCTTC. As protein: CASTPLGGAQFF.